Listed below are T cell receptor beta chains from one sample, sequenced in a study of T cell repertoires in cytomegalovirus infection. Their recognized antigens are unknown. MiXCR, applied by TCRdb to the reads, yields one record per CDR3 protein. In the table there are 230,000 or so distinct CDR3 sequences, 35% to 45% of which are singletons. Here the sequenced sample was CD8+ T cells from cultured PBMCs, taken from culture after CMV antigen stimulation. These receptors originate from a human donor in good health (CMV status not recorded). Some clones in this sample may be carry-over from other donors' samples. Each CDR3 is given with its conserved first and last residue. Each record gives: V gene, J gene, D gene, clone size, CDR3 protein, CDR3 DNA. The D gene is left open where the match is weak. Expanded clones get a size class; other rows say once, few or many, or leave the size out.

>TRBV19|TRBJ1-1|NA|NA
CASSIGGSEAFF
TGTGCCAGTAGTATCGGTGGGAGTGAAGCTTTCTTT
>TRBV11-1|TRBJ2-6|NA|few
CASSPRGTGANVLTF
TGTGCCAGCAGCCCCAGGGGTACTGGGGCCAACGTCCTGACTTTC
>TRBV4-1|TRBJ1-1|NA|many
CASSQGGRPEAFF
TGCGCCAGCAGCCAAGGTGGACGGCCTGAAGCTTTCTTT
>TRBV23-1|TRBJ2-1|NA|NA
CASSQSLEGETHEQFF
TGCGCCAGCAGTCAATCTCTGGAGGGAGAAACCCATGAGCAGTTCTTC
>TRBV6-6|TRBJ1-1|NA|few
CASSGPREAFF
TGTGCCAGCAGTGGGCCCCGCGAAGCTTTCTTT
>TRBV2|TRBJ1-6|NA|few
CASSEGWASPLHF
TGTGCTAGCAGTGAAGGGTGGGCTTCACCCCTCCACTTT
>TRBV7-9|TRBJ2-1|NA|many
CASSPRGGTSYNEQFF
TGTGCCAGCAGCCCGCGCGGCGGCACTTCCTACAATGAGCAGTTCTTC
>TRBV7-9|TRBJ1-1|TRBD1|few
CASSLQGASNTEAFF
TGTGCCAGCAGCTTACAGGGGGCATCGAACACTGAAGCTTTCTTT
>TRBV11-1|TRBJ2-1|TRBD2|NA
CASSLSGGPNNEQFF
TGTGCCAGCAGCTTAAGCGGGGGCCCTAACAATGAGCAGTTCTTC
>TRBV29-1|TRBJ2-7|TRBD1|few
CSVEGGQSYEQYF
TGCAGCGTTGAAGGGGGACAGTCCTACGAGCAGTACTTC
>TRBV7-2|TRBJ1-2|TRBD1|many
CASSFKRTGEEGYTF
TGTGCCAGCAGCTTCAAACGTACAGGGGAGGAGGGCTACACCTTC
>TRBV6-1|TRBJ2-7|NA|NA
CASSDWRGTYEQYF
TGTGCCAGCAGTGATTGGAGAGGGACCTACGAGCAGTACTTC
>TRBV27|TRBJ2-1|NA|once
CASISSGTANNEQFF
TGTGCCAGCATCTCTTCGGGGACGGCTAACAATGAGCAGTTCTTC
>TRBV7-2|TRBJ2-5|NA|many
CASSLGTRQETQYF
TGTGCCAGCAGCCTAGGGACTCGACAAGAGACCCAGTACTTC
>TRBV29-1|TRBJ2-1|NA|few
CSVAGPRGGVEQFF
TGCAGCGTTGCGGGCCCCCGAGGGGGGGTTGAGCAGTTCTTC
>TRBV7-9|TRBJ2-1|TRBD1|NA
CASRQQGSSYNEQFF
TGTGCCAGCAGACAACAGGGGAGCTCCTACAATGAGCAGTTCTTC
>TRBV7-2|TRBJ2-7|TRBD2|many
CASSLSASGSSYEQYF
TGTGCCAGCAGCCTTTCCGCTAGCGGGAGCTCCTACGAGCAGTACTTC
>TRBV6-2/TRBV6-3|TRBJ2-7|NA|few
CASRPPRAYEQYF
TGTGCCAGCAGACCGCCCCGGGCCTACGAGCAGTACTTC
>TRBV6-4|TRBJ2-7|NA|NA
CASSERESSYEQYF
TGTGCCAGCAGTGAGCGGGAAAGCTCCTACGAGCAGTACTTC
>TRBV10-3|TRBJ2-7|NA|NA
CAISLLGGGSYVQYF
TGTGCCATCAGCCTACTGGGGGGTGGATCCTACGTGCAGTACTTC
>TRBV20-1|TRBJ2-2|TRBD2|NA
CSASRGWREGPGTGELFF
TGCAGTGCTTCCCGGGGATGGCGGGAGGGCCCCGGCACCGGGGAGCTGTTTTTT
>TRBV7-9|TRBJ1-1|NA|NA
CASSFVGTENDEAFF
TGTGCCAGCAGCTTCGTAGGGACCGAGAATGATGAAGCTTTCTTT
>TRBV12-3/TRBV12-4|TRBJ1-3|NA|NA
CASRTGTFSGNTIYF
TGTGCCAGCAGAACTGGGACCTTCTCTGGAAACACCATATATTTT
>TRBV7-8|TRBJ1-3|NA|NA
CASSSGQSSGNTIYF
TGTGCCAGCAGCTCAGGACAGAGCTCTGGAAACACCATATATTTT
>TRBV7-6|TRBJ2-3|NA|NA
CASSRVEVTQYF
TGTGCCAGCAGCCGCGTCGAAGTTACGCAGTATTTT
>TRBV6-6|TRBJ1-2|NA|NA
CASSYSATNYGYTF
TGTGCCAGCAGTTACTCGGCGACCAACTATGGCTACACCTTC
>TRBV7-8|TRBJ1-2|NA|NA
CASSLRAGAGTYGYTF
TGTGCCAGCAGCTTACGAGCAGGGGCCGGTACCTATGGCTACACCTTC
>TRBV6-5|TRBJ2-7|TRBD1|NA
CASSIQGPGEQYF
TGTGCCAGCAGTATACAGGGGCCGGGCGAGCAGTACTTC
>TRBV6-6|TRBJ2-7|NA|once
CASSMGPASYEQYF
TGTGCCAGCAGTATGGGGCCGGCCTCCTACGAGCAGTACTTC
>TRBV5-3|TRBJ2-3|TRBD2|NA
CASSLLGAGVADTQYF
TGTGCCAGCAGCTTGTTAGGAGCGGGAGTAGCAGATACGCAGTATTTT
>TRBV19|TRBJ1-5|TRBD1|medium-sized
CASNDRVDQPQHF
TGTGCCAGTAATGACAGGGTGGATCAGCCCCAGCATTTT
>TRBV7-6|TRBJ2-4|TRBD2|few
CASSPSGSLTIQYF
TGTGCCAGCAGCCCCAGCGGGAGTCTTACCATTCAGTACTTC
>TRBV6-5|TRBJ1-1|NA|NA
CASNLLNTVNTEAFF
TGTGCCAGCAACCTTTTGAACACAGTGAACACTGAAGCTTTCTTT
>TRBV14|TRBJ1-4|NA|NA
CASSQERGREEKLFF
TGTGCCAGCAGCCAAGAACGGGGCAGGGAGGAAAAACTGTTTTTT
>TRBV27|TRBJ1-5|NA|few
CASSFGQGGQPQHF
TGTGCCAGCAGTTTCGGTCAGGGCGGCCAGCCCCAGCATTTT
>TRBV4-1|TRBJ2-5|NA|NA
CASSQAWGSETQYF
TGCGCCAGCAGCCAAGCTTGGGGTAGCGAGACCCAGTACTTC
>TRBV24-1|TRBJ2-1|NA|NA
CATTGGDSYNEQFF
TGTGCCACCACCGGCGGGGACAGTTACAATGAGCAGTTCTTC
>TRBV29-1|TRBJ2-7|TRBD2|NA
CSVEAPVASGSPYEQYF
TGCAGCGTTGAGGCCCCTGTGGCTAGCGGGAGTCCCTACGAGCAGTACTTC
>TRBV7-3|TRBJ2-1|NA|NA
CASSTPPGHEQFF
TGTGCCAGCAGCACCCCACCGGGACACGAGCAGTTCTTC
>TRBV7-9|TRBJ1-4|TRBD1|few
CASSSPHRGSANEKLFF
TGTGCCAGCAGCTCCCCCCACAGGGGCTCCGCTAATGAAAAACTGTTTTTT
>TRBV25-1|TRBJ1-2|TRBD1|few
CASSGSRGISYGYTF
TGTGCCAGCAGTGGAAGCAGGGGGATTTCCTATGGCTACACCTTC
>TRBV5-4|TRBJ2-1|TRBD1|NA
CASSLTGTPVNEQFF
TGTGCCAGCAGCCTGACAGGGACCCCCGTCAATGAGCAGTTCTTC